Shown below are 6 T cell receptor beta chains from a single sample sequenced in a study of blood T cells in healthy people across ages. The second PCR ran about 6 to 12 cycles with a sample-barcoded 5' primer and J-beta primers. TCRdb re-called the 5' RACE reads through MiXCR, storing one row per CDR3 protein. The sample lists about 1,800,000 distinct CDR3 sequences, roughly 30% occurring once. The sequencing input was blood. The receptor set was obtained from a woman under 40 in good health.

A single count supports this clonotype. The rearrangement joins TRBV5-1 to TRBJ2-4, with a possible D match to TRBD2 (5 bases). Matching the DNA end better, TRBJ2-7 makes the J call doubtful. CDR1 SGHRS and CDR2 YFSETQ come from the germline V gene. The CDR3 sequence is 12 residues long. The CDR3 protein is CASSSFGVEQYF. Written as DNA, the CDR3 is TGCGCCAGCAGCTCCTTCGGGGTCGAGCAGTACTTC.

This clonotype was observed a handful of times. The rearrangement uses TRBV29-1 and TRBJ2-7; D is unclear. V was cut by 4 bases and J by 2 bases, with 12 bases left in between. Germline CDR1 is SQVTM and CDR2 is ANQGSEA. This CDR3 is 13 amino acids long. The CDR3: CSVAPEGAYEQYF. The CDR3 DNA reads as TGCAGCGTTGCTCCGGAAGGCGCCTACGAGCAGTACTTC.

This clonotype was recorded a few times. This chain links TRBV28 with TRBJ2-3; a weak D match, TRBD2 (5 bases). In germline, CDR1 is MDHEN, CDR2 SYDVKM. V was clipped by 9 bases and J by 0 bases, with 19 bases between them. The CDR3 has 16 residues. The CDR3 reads CASSLRFRTSTDTQYF. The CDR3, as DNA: TGTGCCAGTTCGCTTCGCTTCAGGACTAGCACAGATACGCAGTATTTT.

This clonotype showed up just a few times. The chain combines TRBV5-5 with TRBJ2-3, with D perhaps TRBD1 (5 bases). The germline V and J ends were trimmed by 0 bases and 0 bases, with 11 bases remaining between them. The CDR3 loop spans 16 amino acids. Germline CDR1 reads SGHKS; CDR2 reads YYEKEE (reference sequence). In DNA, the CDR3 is TGTGCCAGCAGCTTGGGCCCCGGACATAGCACAGATACGCAGTATTTT. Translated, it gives CASSLGPGHSTDTQYF.

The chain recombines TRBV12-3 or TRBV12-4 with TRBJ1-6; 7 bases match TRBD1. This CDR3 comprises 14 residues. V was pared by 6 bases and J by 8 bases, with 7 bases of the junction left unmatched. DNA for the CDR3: TGTGCCAGCAGCCCCGGGACAGACTATTCACCCCTCCACTTT. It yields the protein CASSPGTDYSPLHF.

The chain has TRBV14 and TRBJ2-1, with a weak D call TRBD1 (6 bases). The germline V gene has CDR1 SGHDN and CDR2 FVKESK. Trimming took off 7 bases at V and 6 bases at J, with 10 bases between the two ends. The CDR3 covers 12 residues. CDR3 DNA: TGTGCCAGCACCCAGGGGTTCAATGAGCAGTTCTTC. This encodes CASTQGFNEQFF.